One sample yielded the 18 T cell receptor beta chains listed below, sequenced in a study of T cell changes during pregnancy in multiple sclerosis. Profiling relied on immunoSEQ multiplex PCR, and the TCRdb table lists in-frame clones only, not all of them. The profile shows tens of thousands of clones, around 89% of them singletons. The starting material was CD4+ T cells from peripheral blood mononuclear cells, obtained in the second trimester of pregnancy. The receptors were gathered from a female donor with multiple sclerosis, enrolled in a pregnancy study.

V gene TRBV6-1 combines with J gene TRBJ2-7; perhaps TRBD2 as D (5 bases). The CDR3 has 12 residues. V gave up 6 bases and J gave up 2 bases, with 8 bases separating them. Germline V gives CDR1 MNHNS, CDR2 SASEGT. The CDR3 spells CASRRTAYEQYF. As DNA, the CDR3 is TGTGCCAGCAGAAGGACTGCCTACGAGCAGTACTTC.

V is TRBV5-1 and J is TRBJ2-3; no clear D gene. Trimming removed 5 bases from V and 1 base from J, with 14 bases in between. Germline CDR1 reads SGHRS; CDR2 reads YFSETQ. The length of the CDR3 is 15 residues. The CDR3 DNA is TGCGCCAGCAGTCTTGGTGTCCTACGCACAGATACGCAGTATTTT. Its translation: CASSLGVLRTDTQYF.

The rearrangement joins TRBV2 to TRBJ2-5, with D maybe TRBD1 (6 bases). This CDR3 is 14 amino acids long. Germline-derived CDR1 and CDR2 are SNHLY and FYNNEI. V lost 2 bases, J lost 0 bases, and 7 bases lay in between. CDR3 bases: TGTGCCAGCAGTGAAACAGGGAACCAAGAGACCCAGTACTTC. The encoded protein is CASSETGNQETQYF.

The gene calls are TRBV6-1 and TRBJ1-1; the match to TRBD1 covers 8 bases. The CDR3 consists of 17 residues. V was pared by 2 bases and J by 1 base, with 9 bases of the junction left unmatched. From germline, CDR1 is MNHNS and CDR2 SASEGT. CDR3 DNA sequence: TGTGCCAGCAGTGAACGGACAGGGTTATTGGGGAACACTGAAGCTTTCTTT. This codes for CASSERTGLLGNTEAFF.

This clone ranks as medium-sized. This CDR3 is CASSRDSHSYEQYF. The CDR3 DNA reads as TGCGCCAGCAGCAGGGACAGCCATTCTTACGAGCAGTACTTC. The rearrangement uses TRBV5-1 and TRBJ2-7; 7 nucleotides line up with TRBD1. The CDR3 length is 14 residues. Germline V CDR1 and CDR2: SGHRS, YFSETQ. V was clipped by 4 bases and J by 4 bases; unmatched bases: 8.

This chain joins TRBV29-1 and TRBJ2-7, with 7 nucleotides matching TRBD2. In germline, CDR1 is SQVTM, CDR2 ANQGSEA. This CDR3 region has 13 residues. The J segment lost 3 bases and the V segment lost 3 bases, leaving 5 bases of the junction unmatched. CDR3 sequence (DNA): TGCAGCGTTGATCCAGCGGGAAACTACGAGCAGTACTTC. Amino acid sequence: CSVDPAGNYEQYF.

The V gene is TRBV7-3, the J gene TRBJ2-1; D remains unclear. The CDR3 consists of 13 residues. Trimming left V 2 bases short and J 7 bases short, with 9 bases between. The germline gives CDR1 SGHTA, CDR2 FQGTGA. The CDR3 spells CASSLRPTNEQFF. As DNA, the CDR3 is TGTGCCAGCAGCTTACGCCCGACTAATGAGCAGTTCTTC.

J is TRBJ1-3 and V is TRBV6-6; D might be TRBD1 (5 bases). V was cut by 6 bases and J by 0 bases, with 12 bases left in between. Per the germline V gene, CDR1 is MNHNY and CDR2 is SVGAGI (reference sequence). This CDR3 comprises 15 residues. The DNA for the CDR3 is TGTGCCAGCAGGCACCGGGACTTCTCTGGAAACACCATATATTTT. Translated, it gives CASRHRDFSGNTIYF.

The V gene is TRBV14, the J gene TRBJ1-1; 8 nucleotides align to TRBD1. J gave up 0 bases and V 4 bases, and 19 bases lay outside the gene matches. CDR1 is SGHDN, CDR2 FVKESK, per germline. This CDR3 contains 20 residues. CDR3 nucleotides: TGTGCCAGCAGCCCTTTCAAGACAGGGGCAGGACAATCCCTGAACACTGAAGCTTTCTTT. It specifies CASSPFKTGAGQSLNTEAFF.

The chain has TRBV29-1 and TRBJ2-7; D gene unclear. CDR1 is SQVTM, CDR2 ANQGSEA, per germline. The CDR3 has 12 amino acids. Deletions cut 2 bases from V and 0 bases from J, with 5 bases between. The CDR3: CSVETVSYEQYF. The CDR3 DNA sequence: TGCAGCGTTGAAACGGTCTCCTACGAGCAGTACTTC.

The chain combines TRBV29-1 with TRBJ2-5; TRBD2 might be the D (7 bases). Germline V gives CDR1 SQVTM, CDR2 ANQGSEA. The V gene lost 3 bases and the J gene lost 7 bases, with 9 bases spanning the gap. The CDR3 spans 11 residues. CDR3 DNA: TGCAGCGTTGAGAGGGGGGGGACCCAGTACTTC. This codes for CSVERGGTQYF.

This clone has more than one count but fewer than ten. The same CDR3 can be traced to other DNA sequences in this sample. The chain combines TRBV18 with TRBJ2-7, with 9 bases lining up with TRBD1. From germline, CDR1 is KGHSH and CDR2 LQKENI. There are 14 residues in the CDR3. V lost 3 bases, J lost 3 bases, and 3 bases stayed unmatched. DNA of the CDR3: TGTGCCAGCTCACCCCCGGGACAGGGCTACGAGCAGTACTTC. Protein product: CASSPPGQGYEQYF.

V usage is TRBV5-4 and J usage is TRBJ2-1; no clear D. V was shortened by 1 base and J by 7 bases, with 12 bases between the two germline ends. This CDR3 contains 14 residues. The germline CDR1 and CDR2 sequences are SGHNT and YYREEE (reference sequence). Here the CDR3 DNA reads TGTGCCAGCAGCTTGACGGGTTTGAGGAATGAGCAGTTCTTC. This sequence encodes CASSLTGLRNEQFF.

The chain joins TRBV7-9 to TRBJ2-3; 11 nucleotides agree with TRBD1. V was clipped by 5 bases and J by 6 bases; unmatched bases: 10. CDR3 size: 16 residues. Per germline, CDR1 SEHNR and CDR2 FQNEAQ (reference sequence). CDR3 sequence: CASSDWGQGGLDTQYF. CDR3 nucleotide sequence: TGTGCCAGCAGCGACTGGGGACAGGGGGGGCTCGATACGCAGTATTTT.

The rearrangement links TRBV5-4 to TRBJ2-7, with 10 bases aligning to TRBD2. The CDR3 is made up of 17 amino acids. The V gene end was trimmed by 0 bases and the J gene end by 3 bases; junction bases not matched to a gene: 9. The germline CDR1 and CDR2 sequences are SGHNT and YYREEE (reference sequence). The CDR3 coding sequence is TGTGCCAGCAGCTTGGCGCCTAGCGGGAGTGGTGGCTACGAGCAGTACTTC. Encoded protein: CASSLAPSGSGGYEQYF.

J is TRBJ2-1 and V is TRBV30; perhaps TRBD1 as D (6 bases). Per the germline V gene, CDR1 is GTSNPN and CDR2 is SVGIG (reference sequence). The CDR3 has 16 residues. V was pared by 3 bases and J by 8 bases, with 23 bases between. The CDR3 spells CAWRGRQVPSIDEQFF. The CDR3 DNA reads as TGTGCCTGGAGGGGAAGACAGGTACCATCGATCGATGAGCAGTTCTTC.

This clone has only one observation. V gene TRBV9 combines with J gene TRBJ2-3, with TRBD2 identical over 12 bases. CDR1 SGDLS and CDR2 YYNGEE come from the germline V gene. V dropped 4 bases and J dropped 2; count of bases not matched to a gene: 5. CDR3 length equals 16 residues. The CDR3 region has the DNA TGTGCCAGCAGCTTTGGACTAGCGGGAACCACAGATACGCAGTATTTT. Translating it yields CASSFGLAGTTDTQYF.

This chain connects TRBV28 to TRBJ2-5; 8 bases agree with TRBD1. The CDR3 sequence is 16 residues long. Germline V gene sequence: CDR1 MDHEN, CDR2 SYDVKM. V was clipped by 2 bases and J by 1 base; unmatched bases: 6. CDR3 DNA: TGTGCCAGCAGTTTAATGCAGGGGGCCCTCCAAGAGACCCAGTACTTC. It is translated as CASSLMQGALQETQYF.